These 6 T cell receptor beta chains share one sample of origin, sequenced in a study of blood T cell repertoires in COVID-19. Sequencing was performed with immunoSEQ multiplex PCR; in TCRdb, only in-frame clones are kept and a portion is missing. In the table there are approximately 140,000 clones, roughly 80% of which are singletons. Material for sequencing was peripheral blood. Receptors originate from a woman aged 80 or older in a cohort sampled during active or convalescent COVID-19.

This clone has only a few counts. The chain couples TRBV24-1 to TRBJ1-1; 9 bases fit TRBD1. Germline V gene sequence: CDR1 KGHDR, CDR2 SFDVKD. The length of the CDR3 is 20 residues. The junction had 21 bases not matched to a gene; V was cut back by 4 bases and J by 4 bases. The CDR3 reads CATSDQSFNRGHLRSTEAFF. The DNA for the CDR3 is TGTGCCACCAGTGACCAGTCCTTTAACAGGGGGCATTTGAGGAGCACTGAAGCTTTCTTT.

The chain employs TRBV5-1 and TRBJ2-1; tentatively, D is TRBD1 (6 bases). V dropped 3 bases and J dropped 3 bases, with 13 bases sitting between them. CDR1 and CDR2 (germline): SGHRS, YFSETQ. The CDR3 runs 15 residues. The CDR3 protein is CASSSGHGIYNEQFF. CDR3 coding DNA: TGCGCCAGCAGCTCGGGACACGGTATCTACAATGAGCAGTTCTTC.

Only one count was recorded for this clone. V usage is TRBV10-3 and J usage is TRBJ1-4; D might be TRBD1 (6 bases). This CDR3 region has 13 residues. Trimming stripped 4 bases from V and 8 bases from J, with 11 bases between. CDR1 and CDR2 (germline): ENHRY, SYGVKD. DNA of the CDR3: TGTGCCATCAGTGTCCGGGACAAGGAAAAACTGTTTTTT. Its protein product is CAISVRDKEKLFF.

The chain has TRBV14 and TRBJ2-1; TRBD2 agrees at 8 bases. The CDR3 runs 16 residues. Germline loops: CDR1 SGHDN, CDR2 FVKESK. J was trimmed by 5 bases and V by 4 bases; bases with no gene match: 10. The DNA of the CDR3 is TGTGCCAGCAGCCGGGGCGGGGGGCCAACACACAATGAGCAGTTCTTC. Translated, it gives CASSRGGGPTHNEQFF.

The chain links TRBV19 to TRBJ1-1; 9 bases are shared with TRBD1. CDR1 is LNHDA and CDR2 is SQIVND in the germline V gene (reference sequence). V gave up 5 bases and J gave up 3 bases; unmatched junction bases: 4. The CDR3 contains 14 residues. Written as DNA, the CDR3 is TGTGCCAGTAGTGCACAGGGGGCGTACACTGAAGCTTTCTTT. This sequence encodes CASSAQGAYTEAFF.

The chain is built from TRBV5-1 and TRBJ2-5, with TRBD2 as a possible D gene (6 bases). The V end lost 0 bases, the J end lost 2 bases, and 14 bases lay between the germline ends. The CDR3 loop spans 16 amino acids. Germline V gene lookup returns CDR1 SGHRS and CDR2 YFSETQ. The CDR3 is CASSLAGVAGQETQYF. DNA of the CDR3: TGCGCCAGCAGCTTGGCTGGTGTCGCGGGGCAAGAGACCCAGTACTTC.